One sample yielded the 3 T cell receptor beta chains listed below, sequenced in a study of T cells in localized non-small cell lung cancer. Sequencing was performed with immunoSEQ multiplex PCR; in TCRdb, only in-frame clones are kept and a portion is missing. The sample yields 20,000 to 25,000 clones, roughly nine tenths seen once. The sample in question was peripheral blood, obtained before any cancer treatment. Receptors originate from a man aged 35-75 years with stage I squamous cell lung carcinoma.

The rearrangement uses TRBV27 and TRBJ2-7; no clear D gene. The CDR3 contains 14 residues. Trimming shortened V by 5 bases and J by 8 bases, and 19 bases separated the two germline ends. The germline CDR1 and CDR2 sequences are MNHEY and SMNVEV (reference sequence). CDR3 sequence: CASSPKAVTTKQYF. The CDR3 region has the DNA TGTGCCAGCAGTCCCAAAGCTGTTACTACGAAGCAGTACTTC.

The chain recombines TRBV7-9 with TRBJ2-6; D is undetermined. The length of the CDR3 is 13 residues. V lost 8 bases and J 2 bases, leaving 7 bases between the germline ends. Germline V CDR1 and CDR2: SEHNR, FQNEAQ (reference sequence). Here the CDR3 reads CASRPAGANVLTF. The CDR3 DNA follows: TGTGCCAGCCGCCCTGCTGGGGCCAACGTCCTGACTTTC.

This clone has just one count. CDR3 in amino acids: CASSLGSNQPQHF. The CDR3 bases are TGTGCCAGCAGTCTTGGGAGCAATCAGCCCCAGCATTTT. V usage is TRBV27 and J usage is TRBJ1-5; D call uncertain. This CDR3 comprises 13 residues. Trimming removed 5 bases at V and 1 base at J, with 6 bases between. The germline CDR1 and CDR2 sequences are MNHEY and SMNVEV (reference sequence).